These T cell receptor beta chains were read from a single sample in a study of cytomegalovirus exposure and HLA in healthy donors. This table comes from immunoSEQ multiplex PCR, and its TCRdb copy is limited to in-frame clones, with some not included. Here the sample spans roughly 110,000 clones, more than 65% being singletons. Sample: PBMCs. All receptors come from a boy aged 10-17 years in good health and CMV-seronegative. Each CDR3 is given with its conserved first and last residue. A D gene is named only where the DNA matches it firmly. A row's size may be missing; if present it is once, few, many or a size class.

>TRBV29-1|.|TRBD1|TRBJ2-7
TGCAGCGTTACACTAGACAGGGTCTACGAGCAGTACTTC
CSVTLDRVYEQYF
>TRBV11-2|few|.|TRBJ1-1
TGTGCCAGCAGCTTAGTGGCTGAGAACACTGAAGCTTTCTTT
CASSLVAENTEAFF
>TRBV28|.|TRBD2|TRBJ2-1
TGTGCCAGCAGTTTACCAAAGGGGACTACGACGTTCTTC
CASSLPKGTTTFF
>TRBV5-1|.|.|TRBJ1-5
TGCGCCAGCAGCTTGGAGGGGGGGTCCTATCAGCCCCAGCATTTT
CASSLEGGSYQPQHF
>TRBV19|.|.|TRBJ1-5
TGTGCCAGTAGTATTGGGCCCTATCAGCCCCAGCATTTT
CASSIGPYQPQHF
>TRBV6-6|few|TRBD2|TRBJ2-7
TGTGCCAGCAGTTTGCCACTAGCGGCTTCCTACGAGCAGTACTTC
CASSLPLAASYEQYF
>TRBV27|.|.|TRBJ1-5
TGTGCCAGCAGCCCAGGCGCAAGCAATCAGCCCCAGCATTTT
CASSPGASNQPQHF
>TRBV4-3|.|.|TRBJ1-1
TGCGCCAGCAGCCAAGATAGAATGGCTGAAGCTTTCTTT
CASSQDRMAEAFF
>TRBV28|.|TRBD1|TRBJ1-5
TGTGCCAGCAGTTTAGCAGGGGGCGGAAATCAGCCCCAGCATTTT
CASSLAGGGNQPQHF
>TRBV29-1|.|.|TRBJ2-5
TGCAGCGTCGAGGGACTGTACCAAGAGACCCAGTACTTC
CSVEGLYQETQYF
>TRBV4-1|once|.|TRBJ2-7
TGCGCCAGCAGCCAAGAGTCGGCGGGTACTTTCTACGAGCAGTACTTC
CASSQESAGTFYEQYF
>TRBV14|few|.|TRBJ2-7
TGTGCCAGCAGCGGAGGCAACCTATACTACGAGCAGTACTTC
CASSGGNLYYEQYF
>TRBV5-6|.|.|TRBJ2-5
TGTGCCAGCAGCCTCGGGACAACCCAAGAGACCCAGTACTTC
CASSLGTTQETQYF
>TRBV4-3|.|.|TRBJ1-1
TGCGCCAGCAGCCGAGTACAGGGATCATCGAACACTGAAGCTTTCTTT
CASSRVQGSSNTEAFF
>TRBV7-9|.|.|TRBJ2-2
TGTGCCAGCAGCTTAGCGCTGAGTGCCGGGGAGCTGTTTTTT
CASSLALSAGELFF
>TRBV6-1|.|TRBD1|TRBJ1-1
TGTGCCAGCAGTGAAGGCCCGGACAGGGGTGAAGCTTTCTTT
CASSEGPDRGEAFF
>TRBV7-8|.|.|TRBJ2-7
TGTGCCAGCAGCTTCGTGGACACTACCTACGAGCAGTACTTC
CASSFVDTTYEQYF
>TRBV27|.|TRBD1|TRBJ1-2
TGTGCCAGCAGTTTATCGGCAGGGGGGGGCTACACCTTC
CASSLSAGGGYTF
>TRBV29-1|once|TRBD2|TRBJ2-7
TGCAGCGTTGAAGATCCGAGCGGGGCGTCCGGTTCCTACGAGCAGTACTTC
CSVEDPSGASGSYEQYF
>TRBV6-5|.|.|TRBJ2-7
TGTGCCAGCAGTTACCTACAGGGCCCCTACGAGCAGTACTTC
CASSYLQGPYEQYF
>TRBV28|.|.|TRBJ1-2
TGTGCCAGCAGTTTATGGGGGGCTCGAAACTATGGCTACACCTTC
CASSLWGARNYGYTF
>TRBV28|.|TRBD1|TRBJ2-3
TGTGCCAGCACTTTTCCGGGACAGGGGGTCGGGACGCAGTATTTT
CASTFPGQGVGTQYF
>TRBV19|few|.|TRBJ1-2
TGTGCCAGTAGGGTGAGCTATGGCTACACCTTC
CASRVSYGYTF
>TRBV5-1|.|TRBD1|TRBJ1-1
TGCGCCAGCAGTCTTACAGGGGGCGCAAACACTGAAGCTTTCTTT
CASSLTGGANTEAFF
>TRBV7-8|.|TRBD1|TRBJ2-1
TGTGCCAGTCTCCCCCGGACAGGGGGAAATGAGCAGTTCTTC
CASLPRTGGNEQFF
>TRBV2|.|.|TRBJ1-5
TGTGCCAGCAGTGACACGGGGGGTGATCAGCCCCAGCATTTT
CASSDTGGDQPQHF
>TRBV27|.|.|TRBJ1-4
TGTGCCAGCAGTTTAGTTCTTGGTGCGGAAAAACTGTTTTTT
CASSLVLGAEKLFF
>TRBV5-1|.|.|TRBJ2-2
TGCGCCAGCAGGGCAGGCTACACCGGGGAGCTGTTTTTT
CASRAGYTGELFF
>TRBV5-1|.|.|TRBJ2-3
TGCGCCAGCAGCTTCCGGAGCAGCACAGATACGCAGTATTTT
CASSFRSSTDTQYF
>TRBV4-1|few|.|TRBJ2-7
TGCGCCAGCAGCCAAGCCCCGTCGCGGGTCTCCTACGAGCAGTACTTC
CASSQAPSRVSYEQYF
>TRBV28|.|.|TRBJ2-1
TGTGCCAGCAGTTTAGGCCACTACAATGAGCAGTTCTTC
CASSLGHYNEQFF
>TRBV6-6|few|TRBD1|TRBJ1-4
TGTGCCAGCAGTCCGGGACAGCAGACAACTAATGAAAAACTGTTTTTT
CASSPGQQTTNEKLFF
>TRBV9|.|TRBD2|TRBJ2-1
TGTGCCAGCAGCGTAGGCGGCGGGAGGGCCATCAATGAGCAGTTCTTC
CASSVGGGRAINEQFF
>TRBV2|.|.|TRBJ1-5
TGTGCCAGCAGACGGACAATTCGGAGCAATCAGCCCCAGCATTTT
CASRRTIRSNQPQHF
>TRBV6-4|medium-sized|TRBD2|TRBJ2-1
TGTGCCAGCAGTGACTCGACTAGCGGGAGCAATGAGCAGTTCTTC
CASSDSTSGSNEQFF
>TRBV27|.|.|TRBJ2-2
TGTGCCAGCAGTTCAGTGAACACCGGGGAGCTGTTTTTT
CASSSVNTGELFF
>TRBV5-6|.|.|TRBJ1-5
TGTGCCAGCAGCTTGACGGCGGGCAATCAGCCCCAGCATTTT
CASSLTAGNQPQHF
>TRBV5-1|few|.|TRBJ1-1
TGCGCCAGCAGCCCAAATACAGCGAACACTGAAGCTTTCTTT
CASSPNTANTEAFF
>TRBV28|.|TRBD1|TRBJ2-7
TGTGCCAGCAGGGGACAGGGGAGGTCCTACGAGCAGTACTTC
CASRGQGRSYEQYF
>TRBV6-1|.|TRBD2|TRBJ2-3
TGTGCCAGCAGTGAAGATCTAGCGGGCGCAGATACGCAGTATTTT
CASSEDLAGADTQYF
>TRBV6-5|.|.|TRBJ1-4
TGTGCCAGCAGCGCGTCGAGGGAGGCGGGAAAACTGTTTTTT
CASSASREAGKLFF
>TRBV19|.|.|TRBJ2-5
TGTGCCAGTAGGGTAGCGGTAACGGGGACCCAGTACTTC
CASRVAVTGTQYF
>TRBV19|.|TRBD1|TRBJ1-1
TGTGCCAGTATGGACAGGGGGCTAGGTCGGAACACTGAAGCTTTCTTT
CASMDRGLGRNTEAFF
>TRBV2|.|.|TRBJ2-3
TGTGCTACCCATCGTGGCGGGACTTCATACACAGATACGCAGTATTTT
CATHRGGTSYTDTQYF
>TRBV4-1|.|TRBD1|TRBJ1-4
TGCGCCAGCAGCCAAGCCCCGACAGGGGGGAATGAAAAACTGTTTTTT
CASSQAPTGGNEKLFF
>TRBV6-1|.|.|TRBJ2-2
TGTGCCAGCAGTGAGAGGTTTGAGGTGAACACCGGGGAGCTGTTTTTT
CASSERFEVNTGELFF
>TRBV6-5|.|TRBD1|TRBJ1-1
TGTGCCAGCAGGGACACAGGGGAAAACACTGAAGCTTTCTTT
CASRDTGENTEAFF
>TRBV5-1|few|TRBD1|TRBJ1-5
TGCGCCAGCAGCCCCTGGACAGGGGGCGATCAGCCCCAGCATTTT
CASSPWTGGDQPQHF
>TRBV19|few|TRBD1|TRBJ1-2
TGTGCCAGTAGGATCCGGGACAGGGGGTATGGCTACACCTTC
CASRIRDRGYGYTF
>TRBV9|once|TRBD2|TRBJ2-3
TGTGCCAGCAGCTTATGGGGAGGGAGCACAGATACGCAGTATTTT
CASSLWGGSTDTQYF
>TRBV6-5|once|.|TRBJ1-2
TGTGCCAGCAGTACGGGGGGTTTTTATGGCTACACCTTC
CASSTGGFYGYTF
>TRBV7-8|.|.|TRBJ2-2
TGTGCCAGCAGCCAGGGTTTGCTAGAGAACACCGGGGAGCTGTTTTTT
CASSQGLLENTGELFF
>TRBV5-4|.|TRBD1|TRBJ2-7
TGTGCCAGCAGCCCCGGGACAGCCCGTGTTTCCTACGAGCAGTACTTC
CASSPGTARVSYEQYF